Here is one T cell receptor beta chain with its context. The data are from a study of blood T cell repertoires in COVID-19. Study overall: Sites in the United States, Italy and Spain provided acute and convalescent COVID-19 samples. T cells, B-cell-depleted T cells, or PBMCs supplied cDNA or gDNA.

This CDR3 is 17 amino acids long. V lost 3 bases to trimming and J lost 3 bases; unmatched junction nucleotides: 12. Germline CDR1 reads SGHDN; CDR2 reads FVKESK. In the authors' workflow: From reference gene primer amplification, estimates of nucleated cell counts were derived. Assay: immunoSEQ multiplex PCR; the TCRdb copy retains only in-frame clones and omits some. The V and J calls and clone size were taken over from that table, and D and trimming were inferred from the DNA. Of 56,000 or so clones listed, around four fifths are singletons. The chain couples TRBV14 to TRBJ1-1; 8 bases map to TRBD1. This receptor was taken from a woman in her 70s with acute or convalescent COVID-19. The source material was peripheral blood. CDR3 residues: CASSQKGQGSWDTEAFF. The CDR3 region has the DNA TGTGCCAGCAGCCAGAAAGGACAGGGTTCATGGGACACTGAAGCTTTCTTT.